This T cell receptor (beta chain) stems from a study of T cell changes during pregnancy in multiple sclerosis. The protocol was immunoSEQ multiplex PCR, while the TCRdb copy is restricted to in-frame clones and leaves out a portion. Of tens of thousands of clones listed, more than 85% are singletons. The V end was cut by 3 bases, the J end by 7 bases, with 15 bases between. CDR1 is MNHNS, CDR2 SASEGT, per germline. The CDR3 has 15 residues. V and J are TRBV6-1 and TRBJ1-4; no definite D call. This TCR came from a female donor in good health, enrolled as a control in a pregnancy study. Sequencing was performed on peripheral blood, taken after pregnancy. DNA of the CDR3: TGTGCCAGCAGTGATTCGGCGGGAGGACCTGAAAAACTGTTTTTT. It yields the protein CASSDSAGGPEKLFF.